Listed below are T cell receptor beta chains from one sample, sequenced in a study of CD8 T cells in Susac syndrome. TCRdb re-called the immunoSEQ multiplex PCR reads through MiXCR, storing one row per CDR3 protein. The sample includes approximately 190,000 distinct CDR3 sequences, 90% to 95% of them seen just once. The source material was CD4+ T cells from PBMCs. The receptors were sampled from a human donor with Susac syndrome. Each CDR3 is given without its conserved first and last residue.

J gene	V gene	CDR3 protein
TRBJ2-3	TRBV6-1	ASSGTVTDTQY
TRBJ2-7	TRBV10-1	ASSDSGTGTYEQY
TRBJ2-5	TRBV20-1	SVTGGMETQY
TRBJ2-7	TRBV20-1	SAREGRGTYEQY
TRBJ1-5	TRBV5-4	ASSLASSNQPQH
TRBJ2-1	TRBV14	ASSQDRIYNEQF
TRBJ1-1	TRBV29-1	SVGALQGARMNTEAF
TRBJ2-5	TRBV29-1	SVVLPGRQETQY
TRBJ2-2	TRBV2	ARREPHTGELF
TRBJ2-2	TRBV19	ASKSGHLNTGELF